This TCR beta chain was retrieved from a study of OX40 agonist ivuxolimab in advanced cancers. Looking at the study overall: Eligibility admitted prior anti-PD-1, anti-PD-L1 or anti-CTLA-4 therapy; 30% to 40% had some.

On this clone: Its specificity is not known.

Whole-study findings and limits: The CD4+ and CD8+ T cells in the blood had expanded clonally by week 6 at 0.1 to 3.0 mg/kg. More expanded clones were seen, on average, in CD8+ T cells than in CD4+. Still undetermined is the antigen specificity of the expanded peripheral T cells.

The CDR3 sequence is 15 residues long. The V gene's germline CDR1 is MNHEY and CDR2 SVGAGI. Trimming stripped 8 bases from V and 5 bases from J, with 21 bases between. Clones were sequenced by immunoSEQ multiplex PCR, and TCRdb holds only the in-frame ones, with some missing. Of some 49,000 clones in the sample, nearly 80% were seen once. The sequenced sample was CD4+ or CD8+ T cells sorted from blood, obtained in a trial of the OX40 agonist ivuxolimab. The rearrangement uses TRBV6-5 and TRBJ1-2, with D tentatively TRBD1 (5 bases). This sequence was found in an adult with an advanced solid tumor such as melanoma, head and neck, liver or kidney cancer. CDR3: CASYSPDRKFYGYTF. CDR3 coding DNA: TGTGCCAGCTATTCCCCAGACAGAAAATTTTATGGCTACACCTTC.